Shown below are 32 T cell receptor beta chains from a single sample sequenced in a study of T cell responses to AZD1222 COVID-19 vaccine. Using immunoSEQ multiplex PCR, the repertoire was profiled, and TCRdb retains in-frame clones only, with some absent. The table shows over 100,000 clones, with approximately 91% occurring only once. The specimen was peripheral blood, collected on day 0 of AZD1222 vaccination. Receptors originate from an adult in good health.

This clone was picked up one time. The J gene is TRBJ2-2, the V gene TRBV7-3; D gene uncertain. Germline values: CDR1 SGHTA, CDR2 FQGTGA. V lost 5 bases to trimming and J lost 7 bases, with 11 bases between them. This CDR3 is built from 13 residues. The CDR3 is CASSLVWSGELFF. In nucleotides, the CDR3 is TGTGCCAGCAGCCTCGTTTGGAGCGGGGAGCTGTTTTTT.

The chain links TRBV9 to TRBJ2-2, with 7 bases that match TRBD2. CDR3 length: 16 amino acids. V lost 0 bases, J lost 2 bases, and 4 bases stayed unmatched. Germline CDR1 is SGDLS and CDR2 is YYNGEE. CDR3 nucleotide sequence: TGTGCCAGCAGCGTAGGGGACTACCGTAACACCGGGGAGCTGTTTTTT. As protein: CASSVGDYRNTGELFF.

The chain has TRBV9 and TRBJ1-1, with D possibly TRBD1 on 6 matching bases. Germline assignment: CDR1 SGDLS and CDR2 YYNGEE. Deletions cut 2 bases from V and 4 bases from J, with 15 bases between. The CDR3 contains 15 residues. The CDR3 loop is CASSVDARGSTEAFF. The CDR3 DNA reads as TGTGCCAGCAGCGTCGACGCCAGGGGAAGCACTGAAGCTTTCTTT.

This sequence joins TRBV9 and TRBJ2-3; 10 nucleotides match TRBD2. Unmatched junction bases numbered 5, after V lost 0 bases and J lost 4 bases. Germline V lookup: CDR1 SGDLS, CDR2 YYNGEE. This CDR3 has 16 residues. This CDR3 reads CASSVGSSGGPDTQYF. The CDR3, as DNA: TGTGCCAGCAGCGTAGGGTCTAGCGGGGGCCCAGATACGCAGTATTTT.

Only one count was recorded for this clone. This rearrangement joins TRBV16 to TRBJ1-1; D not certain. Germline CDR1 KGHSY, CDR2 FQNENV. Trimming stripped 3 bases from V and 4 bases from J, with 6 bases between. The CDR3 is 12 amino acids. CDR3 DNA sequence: TGTGCCAGCAGCCATTCCAGCACTGAAGCTTTCTTT. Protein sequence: CASSHSSTEAFF.

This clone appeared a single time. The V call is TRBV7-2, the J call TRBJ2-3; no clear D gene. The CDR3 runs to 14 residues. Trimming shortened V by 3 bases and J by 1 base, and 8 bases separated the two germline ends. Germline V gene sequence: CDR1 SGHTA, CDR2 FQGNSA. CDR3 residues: CASSLSRGTDTQYF. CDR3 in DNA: TGTGCCAGCAGCTTGAGCCGGGGCACAGATACGCAGTATTTT.

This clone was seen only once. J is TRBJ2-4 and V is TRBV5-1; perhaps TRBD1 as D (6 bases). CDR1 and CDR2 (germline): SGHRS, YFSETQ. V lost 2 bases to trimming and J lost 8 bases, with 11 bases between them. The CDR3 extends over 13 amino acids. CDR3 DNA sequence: TGCGCCAGCAGCTTTGAAGGGGGTGACATTCAGTACTTC. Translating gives CASSFEGGDIQYF.

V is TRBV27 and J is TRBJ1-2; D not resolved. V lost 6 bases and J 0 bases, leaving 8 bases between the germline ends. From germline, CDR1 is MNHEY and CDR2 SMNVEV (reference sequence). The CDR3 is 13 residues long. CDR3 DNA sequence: TGTGCCAGCAGCCTGAATACTAACTATGGCTACACCTTC. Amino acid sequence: CASSLNTNYGYTF.

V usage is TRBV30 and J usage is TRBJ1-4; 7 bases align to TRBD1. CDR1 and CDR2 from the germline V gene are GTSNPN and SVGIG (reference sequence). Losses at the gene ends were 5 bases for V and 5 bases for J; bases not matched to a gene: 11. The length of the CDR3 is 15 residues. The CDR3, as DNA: TGTGCCTGGGCCCCCGACGGGACAGAAAATGAAAAACTGTTTTTT. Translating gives CAWAPDGTENEKLFF.

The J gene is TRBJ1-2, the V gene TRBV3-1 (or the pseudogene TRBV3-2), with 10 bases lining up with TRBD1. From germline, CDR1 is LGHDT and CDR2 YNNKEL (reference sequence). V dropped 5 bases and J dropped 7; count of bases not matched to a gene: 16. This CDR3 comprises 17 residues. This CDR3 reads CASSDRWDRGALGGYTF. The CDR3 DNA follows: TGTGCCAGCAGCGATCGATGGGACAGGGGCGCTCTGGGTGGCTACACCTTC.

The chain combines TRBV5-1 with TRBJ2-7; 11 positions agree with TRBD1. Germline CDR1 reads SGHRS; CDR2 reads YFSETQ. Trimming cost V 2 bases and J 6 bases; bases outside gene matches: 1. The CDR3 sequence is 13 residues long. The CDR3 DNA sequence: TGCGCCAGCAGCTTCGGGACAGGGGGCGAGCAGTACTTC. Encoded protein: CASSFGTGGEQYF.

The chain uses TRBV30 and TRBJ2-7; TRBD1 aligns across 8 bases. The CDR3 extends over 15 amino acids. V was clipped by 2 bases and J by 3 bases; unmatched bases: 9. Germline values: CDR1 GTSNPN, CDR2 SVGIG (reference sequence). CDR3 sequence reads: CAWSIGGTGDYEQYF. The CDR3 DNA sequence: TGTGCCTGGAGTATTGGCGGGACAGGCGACTACGAGCAGTACTTC.

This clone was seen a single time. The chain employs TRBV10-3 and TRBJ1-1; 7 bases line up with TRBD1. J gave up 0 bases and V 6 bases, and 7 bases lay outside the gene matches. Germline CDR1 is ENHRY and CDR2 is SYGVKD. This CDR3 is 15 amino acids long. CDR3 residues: CAIRALGQVNTEAFF. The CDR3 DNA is TGTGCCATCAGGGCACTAGGACAGGTGAACACTGAAGCTTTCTTT.

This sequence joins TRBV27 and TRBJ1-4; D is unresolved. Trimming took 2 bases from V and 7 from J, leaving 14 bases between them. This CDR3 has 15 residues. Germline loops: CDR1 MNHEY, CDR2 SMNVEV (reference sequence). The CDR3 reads CASSLLGINSEKLFF. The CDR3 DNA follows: TGTGCCAGCAGTTTACTGGGCATAAACAGTGAAAAACTGTTTTTT.

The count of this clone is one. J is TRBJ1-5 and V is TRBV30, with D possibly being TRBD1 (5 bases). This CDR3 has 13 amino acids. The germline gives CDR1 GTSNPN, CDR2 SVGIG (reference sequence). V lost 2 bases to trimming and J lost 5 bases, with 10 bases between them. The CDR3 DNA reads TGTGCCTGGAGTACGACAGAATATCAGCCCCAGCATTTT. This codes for CAWSTTEYQPQHF.

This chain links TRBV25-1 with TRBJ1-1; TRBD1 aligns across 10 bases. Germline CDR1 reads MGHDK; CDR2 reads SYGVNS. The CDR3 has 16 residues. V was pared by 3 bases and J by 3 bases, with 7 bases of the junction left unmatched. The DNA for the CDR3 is TGTGCCAGCAGTGATACCGGACAGGGGGTCGACACTGAAGCTTTCTTT. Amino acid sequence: CASSDTGQGVDTEAFF.

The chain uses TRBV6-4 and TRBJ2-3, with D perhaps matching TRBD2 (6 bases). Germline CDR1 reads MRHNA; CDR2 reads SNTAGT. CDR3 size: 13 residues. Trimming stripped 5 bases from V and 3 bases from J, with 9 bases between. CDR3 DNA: TGTGCCAGCAGTAGGGAGGCAACAGATACGCAGTATTTT. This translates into CASSREATDTQYF.

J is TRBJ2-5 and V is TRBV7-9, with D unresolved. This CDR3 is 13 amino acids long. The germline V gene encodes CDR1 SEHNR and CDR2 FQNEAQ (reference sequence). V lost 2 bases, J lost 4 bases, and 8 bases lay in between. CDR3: CASSLMLRETQYF. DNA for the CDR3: TGTGCCAGCAGCTTAATGCTCCGAGAGACCCAGTACTTC.

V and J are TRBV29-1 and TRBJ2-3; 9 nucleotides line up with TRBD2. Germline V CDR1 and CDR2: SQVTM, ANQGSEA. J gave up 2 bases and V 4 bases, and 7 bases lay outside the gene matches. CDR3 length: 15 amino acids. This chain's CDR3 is CSVVGVAGVTDTQYF. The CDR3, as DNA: TGCAGCGTTGTGGGAGTAGCGGGGGTCACAGATACGCAGTATTTT.

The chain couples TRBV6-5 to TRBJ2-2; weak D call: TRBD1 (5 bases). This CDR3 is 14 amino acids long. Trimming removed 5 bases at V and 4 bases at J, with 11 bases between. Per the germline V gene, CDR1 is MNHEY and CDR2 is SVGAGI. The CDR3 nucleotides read TGTGCCAGCAGTCAGTCAGGGCCCACCGGGGAGCTGTTTTTT. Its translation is CASSQSGPTGELFF.

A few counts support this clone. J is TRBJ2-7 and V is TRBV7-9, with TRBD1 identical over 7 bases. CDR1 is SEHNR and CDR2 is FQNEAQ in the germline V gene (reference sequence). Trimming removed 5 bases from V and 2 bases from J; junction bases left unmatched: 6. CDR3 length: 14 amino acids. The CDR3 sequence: CASSPRTGAYEQYF. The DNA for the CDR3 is TGTGCCAGCAGCCCGCGGACAGGCGCCTACGAGCAGTACTTC.

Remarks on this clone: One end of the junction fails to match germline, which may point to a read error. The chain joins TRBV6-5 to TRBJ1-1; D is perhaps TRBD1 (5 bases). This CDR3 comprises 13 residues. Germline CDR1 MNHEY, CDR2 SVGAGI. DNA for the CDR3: TGTGCCAGCAGTTACGAAGGGGCCTCATGGCGGGAATTT. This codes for CASSYEGASWREF.

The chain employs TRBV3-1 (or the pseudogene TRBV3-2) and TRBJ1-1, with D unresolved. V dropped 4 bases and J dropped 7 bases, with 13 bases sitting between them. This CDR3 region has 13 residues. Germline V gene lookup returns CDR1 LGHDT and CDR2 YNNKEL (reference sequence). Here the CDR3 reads CASSPTLADEAFF. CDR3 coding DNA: TGTGCCAGCAGCCCGACTCTCGCAGATGAAGCTTTCTTT.

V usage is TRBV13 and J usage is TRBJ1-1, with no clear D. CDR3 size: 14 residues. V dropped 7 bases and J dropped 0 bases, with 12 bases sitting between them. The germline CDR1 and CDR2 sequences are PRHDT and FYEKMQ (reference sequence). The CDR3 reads CASIYVTLNTEAFF. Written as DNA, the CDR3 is TGTGCCAGCATCTACGTGACCCTGAACACTGAAGCTTTCTTT.

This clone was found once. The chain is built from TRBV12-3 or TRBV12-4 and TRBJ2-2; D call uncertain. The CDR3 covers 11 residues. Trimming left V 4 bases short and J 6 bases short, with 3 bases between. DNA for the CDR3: TGTGCCAGCAGTTCCCCCGGGGAGCTGTTTTTT. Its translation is CASSSPGELFF.

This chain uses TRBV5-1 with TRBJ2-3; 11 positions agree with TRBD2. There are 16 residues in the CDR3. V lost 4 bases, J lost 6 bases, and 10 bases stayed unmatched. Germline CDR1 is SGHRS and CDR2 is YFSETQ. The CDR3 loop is CASSPLYSGGVDTQYF. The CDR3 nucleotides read TGCGCCAGCAGCCCCCTGTATAGCGGGGGGGTGGATACGCAGTATTTT.

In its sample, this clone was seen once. The CDR3 loop is CASSFGEIGAYEQYF. CDR3 sequence (DNA): TGCGCCAGCAGCTTTGGAGAGATCGGTGCCTACGAGCAGTACTTC. The chain carries TRBV5-1 and TRBJ2-7; D unclear. The V gene's germline CDR1 is SGHRS and CDR2 YFSETQ. This CDR3 has 15 residues. The V end was cut by 2 bases, the J end by 2 bases, with 14 bases between.

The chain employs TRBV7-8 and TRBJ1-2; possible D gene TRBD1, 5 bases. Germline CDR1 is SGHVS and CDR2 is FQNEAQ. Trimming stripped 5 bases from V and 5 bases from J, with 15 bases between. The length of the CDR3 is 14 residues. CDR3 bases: TGTGCCAGCAGCATGAGGACATCCCAATATGGCTACACCTTC. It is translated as CASSMRTSQYGYTF.

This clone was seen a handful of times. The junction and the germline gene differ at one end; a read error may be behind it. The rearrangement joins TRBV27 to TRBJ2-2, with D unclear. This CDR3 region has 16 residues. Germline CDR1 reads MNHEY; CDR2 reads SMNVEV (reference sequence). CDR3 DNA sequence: TGTGCCAGCAGTGTATCACGTGGGGTCAACACCGGGGAGCTGTTTTTT. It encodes CASSVSRGVNTGELFF.

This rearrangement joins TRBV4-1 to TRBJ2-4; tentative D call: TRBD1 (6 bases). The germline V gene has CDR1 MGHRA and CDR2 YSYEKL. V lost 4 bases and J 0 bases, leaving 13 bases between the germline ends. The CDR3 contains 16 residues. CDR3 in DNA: TGCGCCAGCAGCCGTCGGACAGAAGTAGCCAAAAACATTCAGTACTTC. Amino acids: CASSRRTEVAKNIQYF.

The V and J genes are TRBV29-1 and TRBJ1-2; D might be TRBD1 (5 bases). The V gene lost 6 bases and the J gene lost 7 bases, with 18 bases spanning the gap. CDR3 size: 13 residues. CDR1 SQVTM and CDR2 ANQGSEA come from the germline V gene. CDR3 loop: CSVSITQRGGYTF. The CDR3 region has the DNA TGCAGCGTATCTATTACCCAAAGGGGTGGCTACACCTTC.

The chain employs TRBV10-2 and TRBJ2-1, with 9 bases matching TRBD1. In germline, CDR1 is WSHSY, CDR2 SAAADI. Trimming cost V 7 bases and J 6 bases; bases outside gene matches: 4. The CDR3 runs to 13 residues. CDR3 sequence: CASNRDRVNEQFF. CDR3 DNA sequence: TGCGCCAGCAACCGGGACAGGGTCAATGAGCAGTTCTTC.